A selection of T cell receptor beta chains follows, all from one sample in a study of cytomegalovirus exposure and HLA in healthy donors. Assay: immunoSEQ multiplex PCR; the TCRdb copy retains only in-frame clones and omits some. The clone table shows over 60,000 clones, with the ten largest holding around 7.5%. Sequenced material: PBMCs. The receptors derive from a female donor in good health and CMV-seropositive. CDR3s leave out the opening cysteine and the closing phenylalanine or tryptophan. The D gene is left open where the match is weak.

CDR3 protein	V gene	D gene	CDR3 length
ASSLVAGVVDTQY	TRBV5-1	.	13
ASSPGTVNYNEQF	TRBV5-1	TRBD1	13
ASNSGHVQETQY	TRBV28	.	12
ASSLGDRGDQPQH	TRBV7-2	TRBD1	13
AWNRNTEAF	TRBV30	.	9
ASSQSKGQTDTQY	TRBV23-1	.	13
ASSSQGGYEQY	TRBV19	.	11
ASSAGGNQPQH	TRBV6-1	.	11
ASSRDRAFGTQY	TRBV5-1	TRBD1	12
AWSVIGLAGDNEQF	TRBV30	TRBD2	14
ASSLSRNEQF	TRBV11-2	.	10
ASSPPARGISNQPQH	TRBV18	.	15
ASSFTLNTEAF	TRBV28	.	11
SVSRGPRSYEQY	TRBV29-1	TRBD1	12
ASSYDRGGAYEQY	TRBV6-5	TRBD1	13
ASSPTGIRQPQH	TRBV6-5	.	12
ASRGTGRTEAF	TRBV4-1	TRBD1	11
ASSVPPPGYGYT	TRBV6-1	.	12
ASSHRDRYNSPLH	TRBV7-2	TRBD1	13
ASSQVGLAGGRQVYEQY	TRBV4-1	TRBD2	17
AISEPSGSGGSNLGEQF	TRBV10-3	.	17
ASNVGANTGELF	TRBV28	.	12
ASSLVTGSGYT	TRBV7-2	.	11
ATSRDLTGQETQY	TRBV15	.	13
ASSLRDRGITDTQY	TRBV13	TRBD1	14
ASSNREKLF	TRBV19	.	9
ASSYISGIQETQY	TRBV6-5	TRBD2	13
ASSLVRERTSYEQY	TRBV5-6	TRBD2	14